In its sample, the clone carrying this T cell receptor beta chain was seen a few times. Germline V lookup: CDR1 SGDLS, CDR2 YYNGEE. CDR3 size: 15 residues. V was clipped by 0 bases and J by 7 bases, with 13 bases between them. Assay used: immunoSEQ multiplex PCR; TCRdb lists only in-frame clones, some missing. The sample lists 100,000 or so clones, about 91% occurring once. The data belong to a study of T cell responses to AZD1222 COVID-19 vaccine. The rearrangement links TRBV9 to TRBJ1-4, with D perhaps matching TRBD1 (6 bases). This TCR came from an adult who received the AZD1222 COVID-19 vaccine. The source was peripheral blood, collected 28 days after the second AZD1222 dose. CDR3 in amino acids: CASSVEGGGSEKLFF. The CDR3 region has the DNA TGTGCCAGCAGCGTAGAGGGAGGGGGAAGTGAAAAACTGTTTTTT.